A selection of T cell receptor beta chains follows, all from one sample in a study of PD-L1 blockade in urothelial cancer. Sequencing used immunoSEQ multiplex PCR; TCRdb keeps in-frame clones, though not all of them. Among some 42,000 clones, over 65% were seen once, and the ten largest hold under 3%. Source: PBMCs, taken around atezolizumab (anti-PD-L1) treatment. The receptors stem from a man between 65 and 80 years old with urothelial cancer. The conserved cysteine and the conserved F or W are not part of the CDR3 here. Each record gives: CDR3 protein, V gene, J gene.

CDR3: ASSLNRAEQY; V: TRBV5-4; J: TRBJ2-7
CDR3: ASSGFVGGAIY; V: TRBV7-2; J: TRBJ1-3
CDR3: ASSPRTQMMNTEAF; V: TRBV5-6; J: TRBJ1-1
CDR3: ASSTVRGGETQY; V: TRBV5-4; J: TRBJ2-5
CDR3: ASSFPGQGSQKLF; V: TRBV6-6; J: TRBJ1-4
CDR3: ASRRTGTNEKLF; V: TRBV5-1; J: TRBJ1-4
CDR3: ASSYQTGSRNTEAF; V: TRBV6-5; J: TRBJ1-1
CDR3: ATSRGVRHTGELF; V: TRBV15; J: TRBJ2-2
CDR3: ASSSSPETGLEAF; V: TRBV13; J: TRBJ1-1
CDR3: ASSRGGTGSGYT; V: TRBV6-5; J: TRBJ1-2
CDR3: ASSFYQKGREGGYT; V: TRBV11-2; J: TRBJ1-2
CDR3: ASNKLPGEAF; V: TRBV7-9; J: TRBJ1-1
CDR3: ASSPPSQGSNEQF; V: TRBV7-8; J: TRBJ2-1
CDR3: ASSFRTGDEQY; V: TRBV11-1; J: TRBJ2-7
CDR3: ASNTDRVTYEQY; V: TRBV7-8; J: TRBJ2-7
CDR3: ASSYSSGNTIY; V: TRBV6-5; J: TRBJ1-3
CDR3: ASSPGAGQGSGNTIY; V: TRBV18; J: TRBJ1-3